The 8 T cell receptor beta chains listed next were all sequenced from one sample in a study of T cells expressing NK-cell markers. Each CDR3 protein gets one entry in TCRdb, which reprocessed the 5' RACE reads and gives no DNA. This repertoire comprises about 550,000 distinct CDR3 sequences; its ten largest clones make up approximately 3.6%. Material: blood T cells: a sorted CD56 or NKG2C T cell subset, CD4+ or CD8+ T cells, or bulk PBMC T cells (not recorded which). The receptors stem from a young man in good health.

The chain links TRBV10-3 to TRBJ1-1. Germline loops: CDR1 ENHRY, CDR2 SYGVKD. The CDR3 spans 13 residues. CDR3: CAISEVVNTEAFF.

The chain employs TRBV5-1 and TRBJ2-7; TCRdb lists TRBD1, though no DNA is available to test this call. This CDR3 contains 16 residues. CDR1 SGHRS and CDR2 YFSETQ come from the germline V gene. The CDR3 reads CASRNGTGAKDYEQYF.

This chain uses TRBV7-9 with TRBJ2-5. The CDR3 runs to 15 residues. Germline CDR1 is SEHNR and CDR2 is FQNEAQ (reference sequence). The CDR3 spells CASSLIGLDTETQYF.

The chain recombines TRBV7-9 with TRBJ1-1. This CDR3 spans 13 amino acids. Germline V lookup: CDR1 SEHNR, CDR2 FQNEAQ (reference sequence). CDR3 sequence: CAGLGTSNTEAFF.

This sequence joins TRBV10-2 and TRBJ2-3; TCRdb reports TRBD2, a call that lacks DNA to check it against. The germline gives CDR1 WSHSY, CDR2 SAAADI. The CDR3 covers 18 residues. The CDR3 loop reads CASSRRLGSGNSTDTQYF.

This rearrangement joins TRBV5-1 to TRBJ2-7; TCRdb calls TRBD1, which cannot be checked without DNA. The CDR3 length is 16 residues. CDR1 and CDR2 (germline): SGHRS, YFSETQ. CDR3 region: CASSVGDRVGTYEQYF. Filled out from reference TRBV5-1 and TRBJ2-7, the complete variable domain reads KAGVTQTPRYLIKTRGQQVTLSCSPISGHRSVSWYQQTPGQGLQFLFEYFSETQRNKGNFPGRFSGRQFSNSRSEMNVSTLELGDSALYLCASSVGDRVGTYEQYFGPGTRLTVT.

This chain uses TRBV12-3 or TRBV12-4 with TRBJ2-3; TCRdb lists TRBD2, though no DNA is available to test this call. The CDR3 totals 14 residues. This chain's CDR3 is CASSLGGSRDTQYF.

V is TRBV4-2 and J is TRBJ2-1; TCRdb designates TRBD2, a call that cannot be tested without DNA. The CDR3 spans 16 residues. Germline V CDR1 and CDR2: LGHNA, YNFKEQ. CDR3 in amino acids: CASSQDVSGSYNEQFF.